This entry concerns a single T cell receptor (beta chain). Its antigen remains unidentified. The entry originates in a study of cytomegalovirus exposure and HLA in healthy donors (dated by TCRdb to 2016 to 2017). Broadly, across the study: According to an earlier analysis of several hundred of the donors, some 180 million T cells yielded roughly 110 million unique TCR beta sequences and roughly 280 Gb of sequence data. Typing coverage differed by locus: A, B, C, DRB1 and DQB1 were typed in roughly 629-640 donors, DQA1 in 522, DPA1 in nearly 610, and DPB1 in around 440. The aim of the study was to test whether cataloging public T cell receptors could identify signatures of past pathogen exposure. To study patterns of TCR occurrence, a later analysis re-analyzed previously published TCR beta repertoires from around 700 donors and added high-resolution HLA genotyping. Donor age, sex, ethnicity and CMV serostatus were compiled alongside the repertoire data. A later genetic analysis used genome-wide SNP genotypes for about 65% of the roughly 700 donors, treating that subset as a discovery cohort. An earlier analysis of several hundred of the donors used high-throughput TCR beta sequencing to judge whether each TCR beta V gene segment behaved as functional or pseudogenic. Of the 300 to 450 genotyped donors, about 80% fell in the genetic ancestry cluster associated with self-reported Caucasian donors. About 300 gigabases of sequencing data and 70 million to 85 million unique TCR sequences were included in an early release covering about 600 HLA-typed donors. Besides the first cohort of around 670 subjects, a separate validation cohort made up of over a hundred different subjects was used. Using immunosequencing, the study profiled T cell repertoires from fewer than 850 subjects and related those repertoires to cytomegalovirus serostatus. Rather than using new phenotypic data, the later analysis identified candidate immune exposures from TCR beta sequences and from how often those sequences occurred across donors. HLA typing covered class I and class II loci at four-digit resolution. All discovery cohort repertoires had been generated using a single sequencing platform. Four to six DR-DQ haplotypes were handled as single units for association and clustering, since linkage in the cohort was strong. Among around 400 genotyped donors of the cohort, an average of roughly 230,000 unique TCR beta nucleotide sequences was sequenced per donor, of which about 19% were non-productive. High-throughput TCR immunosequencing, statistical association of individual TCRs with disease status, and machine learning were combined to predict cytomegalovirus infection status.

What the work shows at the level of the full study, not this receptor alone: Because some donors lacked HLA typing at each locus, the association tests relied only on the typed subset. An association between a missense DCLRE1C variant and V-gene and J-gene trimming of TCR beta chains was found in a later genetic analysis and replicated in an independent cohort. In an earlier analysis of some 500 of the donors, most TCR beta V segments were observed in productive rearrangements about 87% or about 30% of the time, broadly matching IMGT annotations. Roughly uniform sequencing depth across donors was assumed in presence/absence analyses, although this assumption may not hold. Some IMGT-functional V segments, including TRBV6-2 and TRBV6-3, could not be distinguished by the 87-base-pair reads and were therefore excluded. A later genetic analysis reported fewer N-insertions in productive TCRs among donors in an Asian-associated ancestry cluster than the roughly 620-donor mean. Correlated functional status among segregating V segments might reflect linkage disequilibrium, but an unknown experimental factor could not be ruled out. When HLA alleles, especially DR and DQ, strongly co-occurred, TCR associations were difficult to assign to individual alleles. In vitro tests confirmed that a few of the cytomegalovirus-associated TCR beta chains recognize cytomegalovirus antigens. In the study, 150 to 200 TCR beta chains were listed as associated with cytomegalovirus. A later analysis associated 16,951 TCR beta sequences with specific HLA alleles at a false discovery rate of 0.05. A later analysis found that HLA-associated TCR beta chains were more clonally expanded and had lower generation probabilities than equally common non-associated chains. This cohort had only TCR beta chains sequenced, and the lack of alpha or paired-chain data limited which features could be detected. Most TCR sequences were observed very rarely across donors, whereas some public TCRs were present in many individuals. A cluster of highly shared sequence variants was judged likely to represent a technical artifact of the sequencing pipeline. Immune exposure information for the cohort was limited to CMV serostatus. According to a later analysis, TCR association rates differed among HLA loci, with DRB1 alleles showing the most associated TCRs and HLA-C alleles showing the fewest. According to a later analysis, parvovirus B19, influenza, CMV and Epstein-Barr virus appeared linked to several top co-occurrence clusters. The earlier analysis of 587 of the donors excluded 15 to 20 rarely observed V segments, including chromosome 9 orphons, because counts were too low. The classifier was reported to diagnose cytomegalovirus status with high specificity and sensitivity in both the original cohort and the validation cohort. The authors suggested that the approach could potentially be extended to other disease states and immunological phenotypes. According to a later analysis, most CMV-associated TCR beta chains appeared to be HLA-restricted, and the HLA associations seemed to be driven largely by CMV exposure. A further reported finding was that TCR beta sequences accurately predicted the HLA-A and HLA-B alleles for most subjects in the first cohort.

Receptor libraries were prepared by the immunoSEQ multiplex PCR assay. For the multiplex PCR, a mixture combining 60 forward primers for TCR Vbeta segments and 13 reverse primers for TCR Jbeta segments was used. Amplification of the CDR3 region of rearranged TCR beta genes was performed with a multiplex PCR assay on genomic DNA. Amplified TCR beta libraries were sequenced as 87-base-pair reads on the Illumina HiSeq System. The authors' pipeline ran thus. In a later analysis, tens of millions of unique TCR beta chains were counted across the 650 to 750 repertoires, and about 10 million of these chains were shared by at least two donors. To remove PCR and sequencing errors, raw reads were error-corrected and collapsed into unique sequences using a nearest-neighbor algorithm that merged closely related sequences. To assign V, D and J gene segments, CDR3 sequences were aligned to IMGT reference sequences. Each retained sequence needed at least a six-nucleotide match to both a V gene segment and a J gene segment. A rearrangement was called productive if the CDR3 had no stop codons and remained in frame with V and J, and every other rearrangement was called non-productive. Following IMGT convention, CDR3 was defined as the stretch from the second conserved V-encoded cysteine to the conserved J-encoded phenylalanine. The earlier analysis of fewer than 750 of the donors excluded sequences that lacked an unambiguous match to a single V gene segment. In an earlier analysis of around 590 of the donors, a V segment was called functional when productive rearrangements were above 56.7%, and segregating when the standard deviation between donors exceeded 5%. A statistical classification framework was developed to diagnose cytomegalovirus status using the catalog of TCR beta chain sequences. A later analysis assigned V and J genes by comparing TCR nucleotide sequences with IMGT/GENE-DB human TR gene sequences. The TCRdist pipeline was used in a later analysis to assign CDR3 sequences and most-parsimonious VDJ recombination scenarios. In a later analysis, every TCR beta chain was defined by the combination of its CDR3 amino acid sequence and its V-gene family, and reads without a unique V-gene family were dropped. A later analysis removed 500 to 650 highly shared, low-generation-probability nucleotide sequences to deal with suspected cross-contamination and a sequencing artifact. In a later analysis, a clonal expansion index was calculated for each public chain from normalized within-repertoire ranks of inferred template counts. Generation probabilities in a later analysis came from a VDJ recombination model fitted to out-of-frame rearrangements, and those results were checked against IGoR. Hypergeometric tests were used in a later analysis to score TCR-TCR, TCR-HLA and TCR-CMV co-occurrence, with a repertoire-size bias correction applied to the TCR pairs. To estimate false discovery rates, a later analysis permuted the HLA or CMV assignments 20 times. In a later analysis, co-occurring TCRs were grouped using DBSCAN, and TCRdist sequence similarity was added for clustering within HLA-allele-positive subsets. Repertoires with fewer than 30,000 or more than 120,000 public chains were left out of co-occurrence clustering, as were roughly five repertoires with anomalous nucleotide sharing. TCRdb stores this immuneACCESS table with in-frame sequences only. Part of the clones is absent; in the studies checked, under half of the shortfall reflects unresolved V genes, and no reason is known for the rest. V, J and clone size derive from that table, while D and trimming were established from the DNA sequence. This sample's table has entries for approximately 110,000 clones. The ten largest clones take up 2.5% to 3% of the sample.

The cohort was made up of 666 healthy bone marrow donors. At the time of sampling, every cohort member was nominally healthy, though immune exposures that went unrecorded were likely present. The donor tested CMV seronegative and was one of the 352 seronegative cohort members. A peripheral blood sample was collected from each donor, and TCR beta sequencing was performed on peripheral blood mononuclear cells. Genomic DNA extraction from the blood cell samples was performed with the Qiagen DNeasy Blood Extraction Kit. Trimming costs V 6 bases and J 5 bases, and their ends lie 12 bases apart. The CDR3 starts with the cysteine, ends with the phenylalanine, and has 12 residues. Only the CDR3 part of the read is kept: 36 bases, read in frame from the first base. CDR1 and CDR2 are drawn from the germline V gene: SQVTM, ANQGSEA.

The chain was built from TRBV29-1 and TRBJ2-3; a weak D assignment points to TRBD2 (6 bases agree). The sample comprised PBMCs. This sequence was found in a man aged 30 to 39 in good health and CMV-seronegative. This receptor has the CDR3 CSVVPGGDTQYF. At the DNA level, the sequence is TGCAGCGTGGTGCCCGGGGGAGATACGCAGTATTTT.